These T cell receptor beta chains were read from a single sample in a study of cytomegalovirus exposure and HLA in healthy donors. Sequencing was performed with immunoSEQ multiplex PCR; in TCRdb, only in-frame clones are kept and a portion is missing. The sample consists of roughly 150,000 clones, around 80% of them appearing once. Sequenced material: PBMCs. The receptors derive from a male donor in good health and CMV-seronegative. CDR3s include the opening cysteine and the closing phenylalanine or tryptophan. Each record gives: clone size, J gene, V gene, CDR3 protein. Clone size is stated in some rows and not others, as once, few, many or a class when expanded.

. TRBJ1-4 TRBV7-9 CASSTSQFATNEKLFF
. TRBJ2-3 TRBV28 CASSFVQGSTDTQYF
once TRBJ2-5 TRBV4-2 CASSQAPTGMETQYF
. TRBJ2-7 TRBV15 CATQGDSLYEQYF
. TRBJ2-7 TRBV29-1 CSVDKGQGVYEQYF
. TRBJ2-3 TRBV9 CASSVAAGGPTDTQYF
. TRBJ2-5 TRBV29-1 CSVAYRGLAGGVGQYF
. TRBJ2-7 TRBV10-1 CASTGTAYEQYF
. TRBJ2-7 TRBV28 CASRDRGPPYEQYF
. TRBJ1-1 TRBV27 CASSFRQGVVTEAFF
. TRBJ2-7 TRBV13 CASSYRGLAGGRPTSGQYF
. TRBJ1-2 TRBV28 CASRRPGGANYGYTF
. TRBJ2-1 TRBV4-3 CASSQVIGLATDNEQFF
few TRBJ1-1 TRBV5-4 CASSPVIGEAFF
. TRBJ2-7 TRBV27 CASSPVGGGGYEQYF
. TRBJ2-4 TRBV19 CASSMPGVAGNIQYF
once TRBJ2-7 TRBV6-6 CASSSLSYEQYF
few TRBJ2-7 TRBV28 CASIPPDRGTQYF